This T cell receptor (beta chain) was found in a study of control samples from healthy donors and cancer patients (dated by TCRdb to the early 2020s). The germline V gene supplies CDR1 SGHDN and CDR2 FVKESK. Trimming takes 0 bases off V and 2 bases off J; junction bases not matched to a gene: 1. The CDR3 covers 16 residues, taking in both the cysteine and the phenylalanine. Only CDR3 DNA remains: 48 bases, in frame from the first base. A remark on this clone: Its antigen target is currently unknown. The input lacks base qualities; no much larger clone sits a single base away.

Receptor libraries were prepared by the immunoSEQ multiplex PCR assay. In TCRdb, the immuneACCESS table is reduced to in-frame sequences with V and J assigned. These tables do not hold every clone; where another copy was compared, an unresolved V gene accounts for under half, and the others remain unexplained. The sample records 90,000 to 140,000 clones, about 83% of which are singletons. 13% of the sample lies in the top ten. Sequenced material: blood. The TCR originated in a woman aged 50 to 65 in good health. This chain joins TRBV14 to TRBJ2-7; TRBD2 lines up with 13 middle nucleotides. The nucleotide sequence reads TGTGCCAGCAGCCAAGAAACTAGCGGGAGGGCCTACGAGCAGTACTTC. Its coded protein is CASSQETSGRAYEQYF. The variable domain in full, with residues beyond the CDR3 obtained from the reference TRBV14 and TRBJ2-7 genes, is EAGVTQFPSHSVIEKGQTVTLRCDPISGHDNLYWYRRVMGKEIKFLLHFVKESKQDESGMPNNRFLAERTGGTYSTLKVQPAELEDSGVYFCASSQETSGRAYEQYFGPGTRLTVT.